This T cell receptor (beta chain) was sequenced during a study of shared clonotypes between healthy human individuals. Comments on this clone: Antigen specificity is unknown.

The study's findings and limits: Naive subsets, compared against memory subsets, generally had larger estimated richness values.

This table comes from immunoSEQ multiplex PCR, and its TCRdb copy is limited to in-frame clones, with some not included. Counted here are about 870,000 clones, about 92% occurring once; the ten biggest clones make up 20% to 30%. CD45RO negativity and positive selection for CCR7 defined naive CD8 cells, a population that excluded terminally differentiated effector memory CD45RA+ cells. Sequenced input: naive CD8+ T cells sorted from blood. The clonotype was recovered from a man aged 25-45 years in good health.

The CDR3 loop reads CASSTQGDGYTF. In nucleotides, the CDR3 is TGTGCCAGTAGTACGCAGGGGGATGGCTACACCTTC. The chain has TRBV19 and TRBJ1-2; 7 bases line up with TRBD1. Germline V gene sequence: CDR1 LNHDA, CDR2 SQIVND (reference sequence). The V segment lost 4 bases and the J segment 6 bases; nucleotides outside the gene matches: 2. This CDR3 is 12 amino acids long.